This TCR beta chain was obtained from a study of beta chain features in type 1 diabetes. As for the study in general: Researchers looked at 85 million to 110 million sorted cells across all samples. Study outcomes and limitations: Because the template was cDNA, high-expressing cells might be over-represented.

As every portion of the isolated RNA was reverse transcribed, the sequencing read expressed TCRB transcripts. Data came from immunoSEQ multiplex PCR; TCRdb stores just in-frame clones and leaves some out. The table shows around 500,000 clones, with 10% to 12% occurring only once. This clone was seen only a few times. Its antigen is unknown. Germline values: CDR1 SGHTA, CDR2 FQGTGA. The CDR3 is 13 amino acids. V was clipped by 3 bases and J by 2 bases, with 6 bases between them. The chain couples TRBV7-3 to TRBJ2-3; D remains unclear. The clonotype was recovered from a woman aged 18-29 years in good health. Source material: naive CD4+ T cells from blood. This CDR3 reads CASSFLPTDTQYF. CDR3 sequence (DNA): TGTGCCAGCAGCTTTTTACCCACAGATACGCAGTATTTT.